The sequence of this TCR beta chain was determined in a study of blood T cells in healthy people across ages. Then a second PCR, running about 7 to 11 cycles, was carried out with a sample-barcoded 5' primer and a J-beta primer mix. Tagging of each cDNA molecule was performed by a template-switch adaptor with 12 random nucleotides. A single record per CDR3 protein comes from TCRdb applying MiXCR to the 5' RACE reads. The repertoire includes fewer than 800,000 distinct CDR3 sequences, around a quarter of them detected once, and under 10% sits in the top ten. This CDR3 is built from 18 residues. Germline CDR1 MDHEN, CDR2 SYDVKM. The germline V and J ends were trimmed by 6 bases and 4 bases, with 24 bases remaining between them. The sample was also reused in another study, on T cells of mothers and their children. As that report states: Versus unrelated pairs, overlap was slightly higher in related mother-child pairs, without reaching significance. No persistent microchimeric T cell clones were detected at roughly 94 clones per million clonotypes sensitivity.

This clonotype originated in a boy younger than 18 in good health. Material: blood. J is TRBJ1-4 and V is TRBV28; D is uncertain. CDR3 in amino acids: CASSLGMGRSMDNEKLFF. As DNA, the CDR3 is TGTGCCAGCAGCCTGGGGATGGGCAGGAGCATGGATAATGAAAAACTGTTTTTT.